The clone carrying this T cell receptor beta chain turned up a few times. Its antigen is unidentified. The sample originates from a study of T-cell memory formation after mild COVID-19. For the study at large: There were largely donor-specific TCR clusters.

Trimming took off 5 bases at V and 11 bases at J, with 13 bases between the two ends. Germline V gene data show CDR1 as SGHTA and CDR2 as FQGTGA. The length of the CDR3 is 13 residues. UMIs and sample barcodes were carried by the TCR alpha and TCR beta cDNA libraries that 5'RACE produced using constant-segment primers. TCRdb independently ran MiXCR on the 5' RACE reads; one entry per CDR3 protein. There are 170,000 or so distinct CDR3 sequences in the sample; roughly 31% occur only once, and around 12% lies in the top ten. Study-wide results and limits: In pre-infection memory, a portion of responding clones appeared, which suggested that cross-reactive memory joined. The study found contracting CD4+ clones mainly in CM and EM and contracting CD8+ clones in EMRA.

This clonotype was obtained from an adult woman who had mild COVID-19 (a few samples of this study predate the infection). Cell type and time point are not known. The rearrangement uses TRBV7-3 and TRBJ1-6; D not certain. Sequenced: PBMCs or a T cell subset sorted from them (not recorded which). The CDR3: CASSLEPGTPLHF. The DNA for the CDR3 is TGTGCCAGCAGCCTCGAGCCCGGGACACCCCTCCACTTT.